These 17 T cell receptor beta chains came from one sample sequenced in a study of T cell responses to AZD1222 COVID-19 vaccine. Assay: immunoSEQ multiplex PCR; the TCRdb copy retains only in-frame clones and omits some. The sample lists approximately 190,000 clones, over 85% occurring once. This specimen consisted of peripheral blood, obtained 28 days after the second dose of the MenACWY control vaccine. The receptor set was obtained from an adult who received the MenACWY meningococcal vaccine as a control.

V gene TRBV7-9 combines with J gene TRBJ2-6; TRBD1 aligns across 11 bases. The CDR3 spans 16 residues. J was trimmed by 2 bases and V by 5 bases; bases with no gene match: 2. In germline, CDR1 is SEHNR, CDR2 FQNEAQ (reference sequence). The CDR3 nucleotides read TGTGCCAGCAGCGGGACAGGGGGTACTGGGGCCAACGTCCTGACTTTC. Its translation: CASSGTGGTGANVLTF.

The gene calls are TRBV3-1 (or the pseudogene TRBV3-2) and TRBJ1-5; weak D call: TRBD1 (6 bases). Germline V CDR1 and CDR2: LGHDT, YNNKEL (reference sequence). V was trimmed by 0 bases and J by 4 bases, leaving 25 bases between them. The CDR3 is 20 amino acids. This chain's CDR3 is CASSQDPRRQDSFGNQPQHF. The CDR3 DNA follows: TGTGCCAGCAGCCAAGATCCCCGCCGACAGGATAGCTTTGGTAATCAGCCCCAGCATTTT.

The CDR3 sequence is CATGTTIDQPQHF. The CDR3, as DNA: TGTGCCACCGGGACGACTATTGATCAGCCCCAGCATTTT. V gene TRBV19 combines with J gene TRBJ1-5; weak D call: TRBD1 (5 bases). Germline assignment: CDR1 LNHDA and CDR2 SQIVND (reference sequence). There are 13 residues in the CDR3. Between the trimmed V and J ends, which lost 10 bases and 5 bases, there was a span of 15 bases.

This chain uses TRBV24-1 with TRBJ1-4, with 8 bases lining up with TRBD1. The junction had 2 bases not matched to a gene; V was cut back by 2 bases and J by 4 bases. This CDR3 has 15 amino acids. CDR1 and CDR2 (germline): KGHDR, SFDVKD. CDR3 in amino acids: CATSDSGTGNEKLFF. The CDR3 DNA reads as TGTGCCACCAGTGATTCCGGGACAGGTAATGAAAAACTGTTTTTT.

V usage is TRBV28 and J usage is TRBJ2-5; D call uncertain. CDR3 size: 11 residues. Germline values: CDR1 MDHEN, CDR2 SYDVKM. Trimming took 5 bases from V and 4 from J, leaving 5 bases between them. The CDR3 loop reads CASSQLETQYF. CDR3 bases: TGTGCCAGCAGTCAGTTAGAGACCCAGTACTTC.

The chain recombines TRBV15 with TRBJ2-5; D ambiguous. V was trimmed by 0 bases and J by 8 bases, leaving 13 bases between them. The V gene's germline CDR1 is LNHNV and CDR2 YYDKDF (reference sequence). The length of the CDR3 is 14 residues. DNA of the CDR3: TGTGCCACCAGCAGAGAGGGCCCGGGTGGTACCCAGTACTTC. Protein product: CATSREGPGGTQYF. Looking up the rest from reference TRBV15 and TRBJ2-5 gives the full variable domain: DAMVIQNPRYQVTQFGKPVTLSCSQTLNHNVMYWYQQKSSQAPKLLFHYYDKDFNNEADTPDNFQSRRPNTSFCFLDIRSPGLGDTAMYLCATSREGPGGTQYFGPGTRLLVL.

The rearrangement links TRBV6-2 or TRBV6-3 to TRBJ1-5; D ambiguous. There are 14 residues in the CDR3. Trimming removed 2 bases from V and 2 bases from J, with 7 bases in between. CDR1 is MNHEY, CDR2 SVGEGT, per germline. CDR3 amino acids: CASSYAGGNQPQHF. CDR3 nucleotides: TGTGCCAGCAGTTACGCCGGGGGCAATCAGCCCCAGCATTTT.

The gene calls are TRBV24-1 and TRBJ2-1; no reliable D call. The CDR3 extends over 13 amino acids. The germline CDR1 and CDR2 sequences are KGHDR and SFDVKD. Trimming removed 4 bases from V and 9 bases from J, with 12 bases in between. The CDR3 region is CATSDPPASEQFF. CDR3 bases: TGTGCCACCAGTGACCCCCCCGCAAGTGAGCAGTTCTTC.

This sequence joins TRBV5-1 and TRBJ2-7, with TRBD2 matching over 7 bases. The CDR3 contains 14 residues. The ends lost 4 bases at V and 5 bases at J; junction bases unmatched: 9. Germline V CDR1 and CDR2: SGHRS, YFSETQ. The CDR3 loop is CASSQQTSSHEQYF. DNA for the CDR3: TGCGCCAGCAGCCAACAGACTAGCAGCCACGAGCAGTACTTC.

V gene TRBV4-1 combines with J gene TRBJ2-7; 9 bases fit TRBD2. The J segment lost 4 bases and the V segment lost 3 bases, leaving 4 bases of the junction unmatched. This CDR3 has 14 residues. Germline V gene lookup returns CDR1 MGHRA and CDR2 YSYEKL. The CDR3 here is CASSQREGLYEQYF. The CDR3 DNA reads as TGCGCCAGCAGCCAGCGGGAGGGCCTATACGAGCAGTACTTC.

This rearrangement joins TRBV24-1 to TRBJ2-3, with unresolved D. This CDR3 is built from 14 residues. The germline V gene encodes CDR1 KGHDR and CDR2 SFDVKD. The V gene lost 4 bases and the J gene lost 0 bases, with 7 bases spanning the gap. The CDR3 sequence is CATSDRTSTDTQYF. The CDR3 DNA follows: TGTGCCACCAGTGACCGCACTAGCACAGATACGCAGTATTTT.

CDR3 DNA: TGCAGCGTTGTTGGAGCGGGAGGGCCCTTCGGGAGCACAGATACGCAGTATTTT. It specifies CSVVGAGGPFGSTDTQYF. The chain carries TRBV29-1 and TRBJ2-3; 10 bases map to TRBD2. J gave up 0 bases and V 4 bases, and 13 bases lay outside the gene matches. The CDR3 runs to 18 residues. Germline CDR1 and CDR2: SQVTM and ANQGSEA.

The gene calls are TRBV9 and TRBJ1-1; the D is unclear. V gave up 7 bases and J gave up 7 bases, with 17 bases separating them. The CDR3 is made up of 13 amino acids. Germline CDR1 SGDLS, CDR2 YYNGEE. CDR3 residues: CASARSNGHEAFF. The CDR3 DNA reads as TGTGCCAGCGCCAGGTCGAACGGGCATGAAGCTTTCTTT. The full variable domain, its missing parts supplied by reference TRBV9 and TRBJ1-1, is DSGVTQTPKHLITATGQRVTLRCSPRSGDLSVYWYQQSLDQGLQFLIQYYNGEERAKGNILERFSAQQFPDLHSELNLSSLELGDSALYFCASARSNGHEAFFGQGTRLTVV.

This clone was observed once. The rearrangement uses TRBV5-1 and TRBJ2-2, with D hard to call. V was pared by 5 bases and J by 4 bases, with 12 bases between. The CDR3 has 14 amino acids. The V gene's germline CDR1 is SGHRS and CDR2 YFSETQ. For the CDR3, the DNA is TGCGCCAGCAGAAGGGCCGGGTTCACCGGGGAGCTGTTTTTT. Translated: CASRRAGFTGELFF.

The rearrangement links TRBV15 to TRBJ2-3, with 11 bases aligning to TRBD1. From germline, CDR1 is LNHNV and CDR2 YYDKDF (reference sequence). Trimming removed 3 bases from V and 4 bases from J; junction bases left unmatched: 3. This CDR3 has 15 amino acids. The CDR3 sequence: CATSSGQGAADTQYF. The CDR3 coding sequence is TGTGCCACCAGCAGCGGACAGGGGGCGGCAGATACGCAGTATTTT. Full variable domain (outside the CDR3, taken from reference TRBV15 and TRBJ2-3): DAMVIQNPRYQVTQFGKPVTLSCSQTLNHNVMYWYQQKSSQAPKLLFHYYDKDFNNEADTPDNFQSRRPNTSFCFLDIRSPGLGDTAMYLCATSSGQGAADTQYFGPGTRLTVL.

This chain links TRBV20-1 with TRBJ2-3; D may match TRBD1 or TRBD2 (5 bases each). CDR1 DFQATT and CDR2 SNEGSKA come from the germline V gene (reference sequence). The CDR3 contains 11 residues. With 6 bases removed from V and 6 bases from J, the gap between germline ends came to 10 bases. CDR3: CSAHGADTQYF. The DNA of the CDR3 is TGCAGTGCCCACGGGGCGGATACGCAGTATTTT.

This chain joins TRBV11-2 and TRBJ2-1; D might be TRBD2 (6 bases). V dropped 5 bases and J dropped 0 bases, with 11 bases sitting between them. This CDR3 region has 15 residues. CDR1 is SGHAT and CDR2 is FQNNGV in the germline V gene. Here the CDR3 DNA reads TGTGCCAGCAGCGGCGGGGAGAGCTCCTACAATGAGCAGTTCTTC. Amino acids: CASSGGESSYNEQFF.